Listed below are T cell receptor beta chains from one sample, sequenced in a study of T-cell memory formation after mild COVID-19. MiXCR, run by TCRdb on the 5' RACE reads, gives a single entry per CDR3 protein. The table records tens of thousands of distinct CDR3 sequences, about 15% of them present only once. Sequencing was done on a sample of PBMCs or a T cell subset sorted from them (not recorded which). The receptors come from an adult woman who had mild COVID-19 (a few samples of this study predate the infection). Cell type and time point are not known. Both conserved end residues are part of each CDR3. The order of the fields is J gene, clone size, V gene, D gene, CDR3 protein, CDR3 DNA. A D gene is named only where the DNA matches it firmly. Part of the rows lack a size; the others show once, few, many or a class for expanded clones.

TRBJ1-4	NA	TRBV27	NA	CASGIINEKLFF	TGTGCCAGCGGGATTATTAATGAAAAACTGTTTTTT
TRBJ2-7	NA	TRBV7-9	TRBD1	CASSLEDRGPSPYEQYF	TGTGCCAGCAGCTTAGAGGACAGGGGACCCAGTCCCTACGAGCAGTACTTC
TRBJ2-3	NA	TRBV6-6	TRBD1	CASSYSGQGGLGDTQYF	TGTGCCAGCAGTTACTCCGGACAGGGGGGGTTGGGAGATACGCAGTATTTT
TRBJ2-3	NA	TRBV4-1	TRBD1	CASSQEDRRDTQYF	TGCGCCAGCAGCCAAGAGGACAGGAGGGATACGCAGTATTTT
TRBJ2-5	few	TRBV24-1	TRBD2	CATSLAGGGETQYF	TGTGCCACCAGTCTAGCGGGAGGTGGGGAGACCCAGTACTTC
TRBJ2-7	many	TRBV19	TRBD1	CASSPGTGDYEQYF	TGTGCCAGTAGCCCCGGGACAGGGGACTACGAGCAGTACTTC
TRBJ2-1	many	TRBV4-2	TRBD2	CASSQERGGFNEQFF	TGTGCCAGCAGCCAAGAGCGGGGGGGCTTCAATGAGCAGTTCTTC
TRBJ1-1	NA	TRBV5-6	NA	CASSLGGGTGTEAFF	TGTGCCAGCAGCTTGGGAGGAGGGACGGGGACTGAAGCTTTCTTT
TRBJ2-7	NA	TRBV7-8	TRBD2	CASSLALLAAYEQYF	TGTGCCAGCAGCTTAGCCCTACTAGCGGCCTACGAGCAGTACTTC
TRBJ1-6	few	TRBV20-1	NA	CSARSSNNSPLHF	TGCAGTGCTAGATCTTCTAATAATTCACCCCTCCACTTT
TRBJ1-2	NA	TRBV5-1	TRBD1	CASSLTGANYGYTF	TGCGCCAGCAGCTTGACAGGGGCTAACTATGGCTACACCTTC
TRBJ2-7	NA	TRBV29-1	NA	CSVRNSPGSLGEQYF	TGCAGCGTTCGCAACTCCCCGGGTTCCCTGGGCGAGCAGTACTTC
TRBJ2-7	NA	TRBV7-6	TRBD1	CASSLGGQGAYEQYF	TGTGCCAGCAGCTTGGGGGGACAGGGGGCCTACGAGCAGTACTTC
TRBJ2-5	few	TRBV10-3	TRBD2	CAIQGSGEETQYF	TGTGCCATCCAAGGTAGCGGGGAAGAGACCCAGTACTTC
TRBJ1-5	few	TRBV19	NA	CASSIDLLFGQPQHF	TGTGCCAGTAGTATAGATCTGTTGTTCGGGCAGCCCCAGCATTTT
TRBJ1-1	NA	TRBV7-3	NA	CASSPQRTEAFF	TGTGCCAGCAGCCCCCAACGGACTGAAGCTTTCTTT
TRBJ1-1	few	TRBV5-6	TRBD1	CASSAGTGDTEAFF	TGTGCCAGCAGCGCGGGGACAGGGGATACTGAAGCTTTCTTT
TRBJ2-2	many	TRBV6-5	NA	CASSYLYRVQGETELFF	TGTGCCAGCAGTTATCTTTACAGGGTGCAGGGTGAGACGGAGCTGTTTTTT
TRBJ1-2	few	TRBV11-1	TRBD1	CASSFPQGAGYGYTF	TGTGCCAGCAGCTTCCCCCAGGGGGCCGGCTATGGCTACACCTTC
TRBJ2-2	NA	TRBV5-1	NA	CASSLSGNTGELFF	TGCGCCAGCAGCCTGTCGGGGAACACCGGGGAGCTGTTTTTT
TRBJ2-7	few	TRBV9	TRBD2	CASSVGDGLAGGPNSYEQYF	TGTGCCAGCAGCGTAGGAGACGGACTAGCGGGAGGCCCTAACTCCTACGAGCAGTACTTC
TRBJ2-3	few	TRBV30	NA	CALLHGRKEGDTQYF	TGTGCCCTCCTTCATGGGAGAAAGGAAGGAGATACGCAGTATTTT
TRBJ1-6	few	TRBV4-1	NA	CASSQPDSPLHF	TGCGCCAGCAGCCAACCAGATTCACCCCTCCACTTT
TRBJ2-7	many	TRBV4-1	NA	CASSQEGQGNYEQYF	TGCGCCAGCAGCCAAGAGGGCCAGGGGAACTACGAGCAGTACTTC
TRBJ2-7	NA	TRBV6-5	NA	CASSPAQAYEQYF	TGTGCCAGCAGCCCCGCACAGGCGTACGAGCAGTACTTC
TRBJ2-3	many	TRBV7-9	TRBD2	CASSLGGLAETDTQYF	TGTGCCAGCAGCTTAGGCGGACTAGCGGAAACAGATACGCAGTATTTT
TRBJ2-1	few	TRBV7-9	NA	CASSPTTNWEQFF	TGTGCCAGCAGCCCTACGACTAACTGGGAGCAGTTCTTC
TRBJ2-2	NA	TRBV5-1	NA	CASSSTGLPTSTGELFF	TGCGCCAGCAGCTCAACGGGACTCCCGACGTCCACCGGGGAGCTGTTTTTT
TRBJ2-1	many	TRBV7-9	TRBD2	CASSKPSGTYNEQFF	TGTGCCAGCAGCAAGCCTAGCGGGACCTACAATGAGCAGTTCTTC
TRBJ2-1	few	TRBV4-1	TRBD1	CASSHPGTGKNNEQFF	TGCGCCAGCAGCCATCCCGGGACAGGGAAAAACAATGAGCAGTTCTTC
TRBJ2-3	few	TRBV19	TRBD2	CASIKTGGATDTQYF	TGTGCCAGTATTAAAACCGGGGGGGCCACAGATACGCAGTATTTT
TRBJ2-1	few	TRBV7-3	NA	CASSLAGSPYNEQFF	TGTGCCAGCAGCTTAGCCGGGAGCCCTTACAATGAGCAGTTCTTC
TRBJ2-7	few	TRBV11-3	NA	CASSFTVDRSSYEQYF	TGTGCCAGCAGCTTCACCGTTGACAGATCCTCCTACGAGCAGTACTTC
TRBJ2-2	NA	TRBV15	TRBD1	CATLKGQLNTGELFF	TGTGCCACCCTTAAGGGACAGTTGAACACCGGGGAGCTGTTTTTT
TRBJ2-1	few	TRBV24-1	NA	CATSLAAPGYEQFF	TGTGCCACCAGTCTGGCAGCCCCTGGCTATGAGCAGTTCTTC
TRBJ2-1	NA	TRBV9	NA	CASSVVSGLGPNEQFF	TGTGCCAGCAGCGTAGTATCTGGACTGGGACCCAATGAGCAGTTCTTC
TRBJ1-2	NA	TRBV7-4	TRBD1	CASSLGTGLGYGYTF	TGTGCCAGCAGCTTAGGGACAGGTCTTGGCTATGGCTACACCTTC
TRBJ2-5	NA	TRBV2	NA	CATGPRAVASYF	TGTGCCACCGGACCAAGGGCAGTCGCATCGTACTTC
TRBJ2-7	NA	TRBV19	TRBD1	CASSMTDRAGSYEQYF	TGTGCCAGTAGTATGACGGACAGGGCGGGTTCCTACGAGCAGTACTTC
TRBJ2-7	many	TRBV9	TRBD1	CASSVGQGSGYEQYF	TGTGCCAGCAGCGTAGGACAGGGGAGTGGGTACGAGCAGTACTTC
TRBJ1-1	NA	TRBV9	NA	CASSANPTDPNTEAFF	TGTGCCAGCAGCGCGAACCCGACAGATCCAAACACTGAAGCTTTCTTT
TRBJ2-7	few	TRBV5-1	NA	CASTSTPGLYAYEQYF	TGCGCCAGCACCTCGACTCCGGGACTTTATGCCTACGAGCAGTACTTC
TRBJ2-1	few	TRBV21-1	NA	CASSMDTESYNEQFF	TGTGCCAGCAGCATGGATACGGAATCCTACAATGAGCAGTTCTTC
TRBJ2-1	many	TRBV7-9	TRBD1	CASSQGVGTGDDNEQFF	TGTGCCAGCAGCCAGGGGGTCGGGACAGGGGACGACAATGAGCAGTTCTTC
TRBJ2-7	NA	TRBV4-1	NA	CASSPLIAGYEQYF	TGCGCCAGCAGCCCCCTAATTGCGGGGTACGAGCAGTACTTC
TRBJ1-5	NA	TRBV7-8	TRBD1	CASSPRQGGYSNQPQHF	TGTGCCAGCAGCCCTCGACAGGGGGGCTATAGCAATCAGCCCCAGCATTTT
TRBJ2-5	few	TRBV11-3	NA	CASSPPLEETQYF	TGTGCCAGCAGCCCTCCGCTGGAAGAGACCCAGTACTTC
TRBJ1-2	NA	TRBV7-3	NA	CASSLTRREGYTF	TGTGCCAGCAGCTTAACGAGGAGGGAGGGCTACACCTTC
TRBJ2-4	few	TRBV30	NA	CAWSVKTLGPRPLKNIQYF	TGTGCCTGGAGTGTCAAAACACTAGGGCCAAGGCCCCTCAAAAACATTCAGTACTTC
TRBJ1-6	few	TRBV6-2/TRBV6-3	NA	CASSPVQGSPLHF	TGTGCCAGCAGTCCCGTTCAAGGATCACCCCTCCACTTT
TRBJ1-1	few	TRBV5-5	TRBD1	CASVARDRGRTEAFF	TGTGCCAGCGTCGCGCGGGACAGAGGTCGGACTGAAGCTTTCTTT
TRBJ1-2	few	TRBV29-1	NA	CSVVLWAGESYGYTF	TGCAGCGTTGTTCTTTGGGCAGGGGAGAGCTATGGCTACACCTTC
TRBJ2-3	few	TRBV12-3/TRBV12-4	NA	CASSFRPYDTQYF	TGTGCCAGCAGTTTTCGCCCTTACGATACGCAGTATTTT
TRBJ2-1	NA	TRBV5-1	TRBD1	CASSPPGQGARNEQFF	TGCGCCAGCAGCCCTCCGGGACAGGGGGCACGGAATGAGCAGTTCTTC
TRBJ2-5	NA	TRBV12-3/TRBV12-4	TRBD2	CASSLDGGKETQYF	TGTGCCAGCAGTTTAGACGGGGGGAAAGAGACCCAGTACTTC